One and the same sample provided the 29 T cell receptor beta chains below, sequenced in a study of shared clonotypes between healthy human individuals. Clones were sequenced by immunoSEQ multiplex PCR, and TCRdb holds only the in-frame ones, with some missing. The sample yields about 610,000 clones, around 97% seen once. Sequenced input: naive CD4+ T cells sorted from blood. This sample's subset: CD45RA+ positively selected. The receptor set was obtained from a woman aged 25 to 45 in good health.

The chain couples TRBV19 to TRBJ2-6; no reliable D call. This CDR3 is 14 amino acids long. Germline loops: CDR1 LNHDA, CDR2 SQIVND (reference sequence). Trimming took off 7 bases at V and 0 bases at J, with 7 bases between the two ends. DNA for the CDR3: TGTGCCAGTAAGGAGAGCTCTGGGGCCAACGTCCTGACTTTC. Protein product: CASKESSGANVLTF.

The J gene is TRBJ2-7, the V gene TRBV10-3, with 8 bases matching TRBD1. J gave up 0 bases and V 6 bases, and 4 bases lay outside the gene matches. The length of the CDR3 is 14 residues. The germline V gene encodes CDR1 ENHRY and CDR2 SYGVKD. The CDR3 nucleotides read TGTGCCATCAGCGGACAGGGAATCTCCTACGAGCAGTACTTC. It specifies CAISGQGISYEQYF.

The chain carries TRBV10-3 and TRBJ1-2; 9 bases map to TRBD1. Unmatched junction bases numbered 4, after V lost 10 bases and J lost 7 bases. This CDR3 is 11 amino acids long. Germline V gives CDR1 ENHRY, CDR2 SYGVKD. CDR3 residues: CATGTGSGYTF. The CDR3 nucleotides read TGTGCCACGGGGACAGGGAGTGGCTACACCTTC.

The chain's CDR3 is CASSFPPKGTGIARGSGANVLTF. In nucleotides, the CDR3 is TGTGCCAGCAGTTTCCCCCCGAAGGGGACAGGCATTGCAAGGGGTTCTGGGGCCAACGTCCTGACTTTC. V is TRBV28 and J is TRBJ2-6; TRBD1 agrees at 8 bases. The CDR3 is 23 amino acids. Unmatched junction bases numbered 23, after V lost 3 bases and J lost 1 base. Germline V gives CDR1 MDHEN, CDR2 SYDVKM.

J is TRBJ1-3 and V is TRBV5-1; 7 nucleotides match TRBD1. CDR3 length equals 18 residues. In germline, CDR1 is SGHRS, CDR2 YFSETQ. The trim removed 3 bases at V and 0 bases at J, leaving 12 bases unmatched. CDR3 sequence reads: CASSYDMLTGNSGNTIYF. The CDR3 DNA follows: TGCGCCAGCAGCTATGATATGTTGACAGGGAACTCTGGAAACACCATATATTTT. Filled out from reference TRBV5-1 and TRBJ1-3, the complete variable domain reads KAGVTQTPRYLIKTRGQQVTLSCSPISGHRSVSWYQQTPGQGLQFLFEYFSETQRNKGNFPGRFSGRQFSNSRSEMNVSTLELGDSALYLCASSYDMLTGNSGNTIYFGEGSWLTVV.

This rearrangement joins TRBV7-9 to TRBJ2-3; 8 bases align to TRBD2. CDR1 is SEHNR and CDR2 is FQNEAQ in the germline V gene (reference sequence). V dropped 1 base and J dropped 5; count of bases not matched to a gene: 2. The CDR3 extends over 14 amino acids. The CDR3 DNA sequence: TGTGCCAGCAGCTTAGAAGCGGGAGTAGATACGCAGTATTTT. Translating it yields CASSLEAGVDTQYF.

The chain employs TRBV19 and TRBJ1-3, with TRBD1 identical over 7 bases. Per the germline V gene, CDR1 is LNHDA and CDR2 is SQIVND (reference sequence). With V trimmed by 6 bases and J by 4 bases, 9 bases remained unmatched. CDR3 length equals 15 residues. CDR3: CASSYRGGPGNTIYF. The DNA for the CDR3 is TGTGCCAGTAGCTACAGGGGAGGTCCGGGAAACACCATATATTTT.

This clone was detected only a few times. The chain is built from TRBV28 and TRBJ1-2, with D tentatively TRBD1 (5 bases). Germline CDR1 is MDHEN and CDR2 is SYDVKM. This CDR3 spans 15 amino acids. Trimming took 4 bases from V and 3 from J, leaving 15 bases between them. The CDR3 bases are TGTGCCAGCAGTTATGGTGGGGCTACTGACTATGGCTACACCTTC. Translating gives CASSYGGATDYGYTF.

V and J are TRBV27 and TRBJ2-3; possibly TRBD2 for D (6 bases). The CDR3 has 13 amino acids. CDR1 is MNHEY, CDR2 SMNVEV, per germline (reference sequence). V was trimmed by 3 bases and J by 6 bases, leaving 10 bases between them. In DNA, the CDR3 is TGTGCCAGCAGTTTTCGGGGGAAGGATACGCAGTATTTT. Protein product: CASSFRGKDTQYF.

The chain recombines TRBV28 with TRBJ1-3, with 7 bases that match TRBD1. Germline V lookup: CDR1 MDHEN, CDR2 SYDVKM. The CDR3 has 17 amino acids. Trimming took 7 bases from V and 0 from J; bases not matched to a gene: 12. CDR3: CASKRWDSVSSGNTIYF. The CDR3, as DNA: TGTGCCAGCAAGAGGTGGGACAGTGTCAGCTCTGGAAACACCATATATTTT.

This chain uses TRBV6-1 with TRBJ2-7, with 9 bases identical to TRBD1. V shed 7 bases, J shed 2 bases, and the junction held 3 bases outside the gene matches. The CDR3 loop spans 13 amino acids. Germline V lookup: CDR1 MNHNS, CDR2 SASEGT. The CDR3 region has the DNA TGTGCCAGCACACAGGGGGCGGCCTACGAGCAGTACTTC. Protein product: CASTQGAAYEQYF.

The chain couples TRBV7-3 to TRBJ2-2; the D is unclear. V lost 3 bases and J 0 bases, leaving 11 bases between the germline ends. There are 16 residues in the CDR3. The V gene's germline CDR1 is SGHTA and CDR2 FQGTGA. The DNA of the CDR3 is TGTGCCAGCAGCTTGGACCCTTCTGCGAACACCGGGGAGCTGTTTTTT. This sequence encodes CASSLDPSANTGELFF.

The V and J genes are TRBV7-2 and TRBJ2-7; D gene ambiguous. Germline CDR1 and CDR2: SGHTA and FQGNSA. This CDR3 is 13 amino acids long. Trimming took off 6 bases at V and 2 bases at J, with 11 bases between the two ends. CDR3 DNA: TGTGCCAGCAGAGTACCGGGTACCTACGAGCAGTACTTC. Protein: CASRVPGTYEQYF.

The chain is built from TRBV2 and TRBJ2-5; possible D gene TRBD2, 5 bases. The CDR3 is 14 amino acids. V shed 4 bases and J shed 5 bases, with 14 bases lying between them. CDR1 SNHLY and CDR2 FYNNEI come from the germline V gene. DNA of the CDR3: TGTGCCAGCAGTGCTCGACGAAGCGGCGAGACCCAGTACTTC. Amino acid sequence: CASSARRSGETQYF.

This chain connects TRBV28 to TRBJ1-5; D is unclear. Trimming cost V 5 bases and J 7 bases, with 6 bases left between them. This CDR3 comprises 11 residues. Looked up from germline, CDR1 is MDHEN and CDR2 is SYDVKM. The CDR3 region has the DNA TGTGCCAGCAGTCAAATGCAGCCCCAGCATTTT. It translates to CASSQMQPQHF.

The V call is TRBV7-6, the J call TRBJ2-7, with 9 bases fitting TRBD2. This CDR3 is built from 14 residues. Per the germline V gene, CDR1 is SGHVS and CDR2 is FNYEAQ. V shed 4 bases, J shed 5 bases, and the junction held 6 bases outside the gene matches. CDR3 residues: CASSSGLAFHEQYF. CDR3 DNA: TGTGCCAGCAGCTCGGGACTAGCATTCCACGAGCAGTACTTC.

The chain links TRBV7-6 to TRBJ1-1; D is unresolved. This CDR3 is 15 amino acids long. Trimming removed 5 bases from V and 0 bases from J, with 13 bases in between. Per germline, CDR1 SGHVS and CDR2 FNYEAQ. The CDR3 DNA follows: TGTGCCAGCAGCCCCCGCCAAGTCATGAACACTGAAGCTTTCTTT. Translated, it gives CASSPRQVMNTEAFF.

Only one count was recorded for this clone. The chain combines TRBV7-9 with TRBJ2-4; 10 bases are a match to TRBD1. The CDR3 has 19 residues. Trimming at V came to 0 bases and at J to 0 bases, leaving 8 bases not matched to a gene. Germline V lookup: CDR1 SEHNR, CDR2 FQNEAQ (reference sequence). CDR3 residues: CASSLARTGGYRAKNIQYF. The CDR3 nucleotides are TGTGCCAGCAGCTTAGCGCGGACAGGGGGTTACCGAGCCAAAAACATTCAGTACTTC.

This clone was seen only once. V gene TRBV5-8 combines with J gene TRBJ2-4, with D possibly called TRBD1 or TRBD2 (5 bases each). The germline V gene has CDR1 SGHTS and CDR2 YDEGEE. CDR3 length equals 13 residues. V was clipped by 5 bases and J by 1 base, with 7 bases between them. CDR3: CASRGEAKNIQYF. CDR3 coding DNA: TGTGCCAGCAGAGGGGAGGCCAAAAACATTCAGTACTTC.

This chain joins TRBV29-1 and TRBJ2-7; possible D gene TRBD2, 5 bases. The germline V gene encodes CDR1 SQVTM and CDR2 ANQGSEA. The ends were cut back, 1 base at V and 3 bases at J, with 10 bases in the middle. This CDR3 has 13 residues. DNA of the CDR3: TGCAGCGTTGAAGTGACGGGGATCTACGAGCAGTACTTC. This codes for CSVEVTGIYEQYF.

The rearrangement uses TRBV5-1 and TRBJ1-1, with D perhaps TRBD1 (5 bases). V was shortened by 6 bases and J by 6 bases, with 18 bases between the two germline ends. The CDR3 has 14 amino acids. The germline gives CDR1 SGHRS, CDR2 YFSETQ. CDR3 in DNA: TGCGCCAGCAAGACAGAACAGCTGCTCGCTGAAGCTTTCTTT. Protein product: CASKTEQLLAEAFF.

In the case of this clone: Other DNA sequences in the same sample also yield this CDR3. The gene calls are TRBV11-2 and TRBJ1-1; possible D gene TRBD1, 6 bases. The CDR3 length is 13 residues. Per germline, CDR1 SGHAT and CDR2 FQNNGV. Trimming cost V 1 base and J 8 bases, with 11 bases left between them. The CDR3 protein is CASSLVPGTEAFF. CDR3 DNA sequence: TGTGCCAGCAGCTTAGTACCGGGGACAGAAGCTTTCTTT.

This clone was observed once. The J gene is TRBJ2-5, the V gene TRBV28; 9 bases fit TRBD1. The CDR3 is 16 residues long. The germline CDR1 and CDR2 sequences are MDHEN and SYDVKM. Trimming at V came to 7 bases and at J to 4 bases, leaving 13 bases not matched to a gene. CDR3 residues: CASTQPGTGMRETQYF. In DNA, the CDR3 is TGTGCCAGCACTCAGCCCGGGACAGGGATGCGAGAGACCCAGTACTTC.

The chain links TRBV5-4 to TRBJ2-3; D unclear. This CDR3 comprises 15 residues. V lost 1 base to trimming and J lost 0 bases, with 9 bases between them. CDR1 and CDR2 from the germline V gene are SGHNT and YYREEE (reference sequence). The CDR3 sequence: CASSLSPVSTDTQYF. CDR3 nucleotides: TGTGCCAGCAGCTTGTCGCCGGTTAGCACAGATACGCAGTATTTT.

The genes are TRBV7-2 and TRBJ1-3; no firm D call. This CDR3 has 18 residues. V lost 1 base and J lost 2, with 18 bases in between. Germline values: CDR1 SGHTA, CDR2 FQGNSA. CDR3 DNA: TGTGCCAGCAGCTTAGAGGCAAGGGCGAAAACGACTGGAAACACCATATATTTT. Protein: CASSLEARAKTTGNTIYF.

The gene calls are TRBV28 and TRBJ2-7, with 10 bases matching TRBD2. This CDR3 is built from 14 residues. J lost 0 bases, V lost 9 bases, and 5 bases had no gene match. CDR1 is MDHEN and CDR2 is SYDVKM in the germline V gene. DNA for the CDR3: TGTGCCAGTGTCAGCGGGAGGGCCTCCTACGAGCAGTACTTC. It yields the protein CASVSGRASYEQYF.

J is TRBJ2-1 and V is TRBV28; possible D gene TRBD1, 5 bases. This CDR3 is 15 amino acids long. Germline lookup yields CDR1 MDHEN and CDR2 SYDVKM. V dropped 2 bases and J dropped 5 bases, with 13 bases sitting between them. CDR3 nucleotides: TGTGCCAGCAGTTTAATGGGGCCAGGGAACAATGAGCAGTTCTTC. This gives the protein CASSLMGPGNNEQFF.

The chain employs TRBV6-4 and TRBJ2-4; D is unclear. The germline V gene encodes CDR1 MRHNA and CDR2 SNTAGT. V was clipped by 8 bases and J by 0 bases, with 11 bases between them. The CDR3 totals 14 residues. CDR3: CASPAELAKNIQYF. CDR3 DNA sequence: TGTGCCAGCCCGGCGGAGTTAGCCAAAAACATTCAGTACTTC.

With regard to this clone: The same CDR3 is also encoded by other DNA sequences in this sample. The chain couples TRBV5-1 to TRBJ2-1, with 9 bases matching TRBD2. V dropped 4 bases and J dropped 2; count of bases not matched to a gene: 4. Germline V lookup: CDR1 SGHRS, CDR2 YFSETQ. The CDR3 runs 15 residues. CDR3 region: CASSPLAGTYNEQFF. CDR3 coding DNA: TGCGCCAGCAGCCCCCTAGCGGGGACCTACAATGAGCAGTTCTTC. The full variable domain, in which reference TRBV5-1 and TRBJ2-1 provide the parts outside the CDR3, is KAGVTQTPRYLIKTRGQQVTLSCSPISGHRSVSWYQQTPGQGLQFLFEYFSETQRNKGNFPGRFSGRQFSNSRSEMNVSTLELGDSALYLCASSPLAGTYNEQFFGPGTRLTVL.